The clone carrying this T cell receptor beta chain showed up just once. Its antigen is unknown. The sample belongs to a study of identifying expanded T cells in peripheral blood. Profiled with immunoSEQ multiplex PCR; TCRdb holds only in-frame clones, not every one. The table shows 100,000 or so clones, with approximately 88% occurring only once. CDR3 size: 15 residues. The V gene lost 0 bases and the J gene lost 9 bases, with 16 bases spanning the gap. CDR1 is SGHDT and CDR2 is YYEEEE in the germline V gene. Notes on the study in general: Variance in clone template counts between approximately two-week samples significantly increased with total template count across all healthy donors. About 1.2 clones differed between technical replicates, versus approximately 17 and 20 over time.

This receptor was taken from a person aged 18-70 years in good health. Sample: blood. This sequence joins TRBV5-6 and TRBJ1-5; D call uncertain. In DNA form, the CDR3 reads TGTGCCAGCAGCTTGGGGTTTGTCGGGGAGGGGCCCCAGCATTTT. It is translated as CASSLGFVGEGPQHF.